This entry is about one T cell receptor (beta chain). The antigen is not known. The data were obtained in a study of T cell responses to AZD1222 COVID-19 vaccine. Study-wide results and caveats: Nearly half of spike-specific TCRs reportedly target unmutated variant regions. Females outnumbered males among donors, who were mostly white British; clonal diversity was possibly underestimated. Following two doses of AZD1222, Spike-specific TCR breadth and depth rose.

The CDR3 has 16 amino acids. CDR1 MDHEN and CDR2 SYDVKM come from the germline V gene. The V gene end was trimmed by 5 bases and the J gene end by 4 bases; junction bases not matched to a gene: 12. Measured with immunoSEQ multiplex PCR; TCRdb has only the in-frame clones, and not every one. The sample holds approximately 120,000 clones; just over 90% are singletons and the top ten take 7.2%. The clonotype originates from an adult in good health. The chain links TRBV28 to TRBJ1-1; TRBD1 matches at 8 bases. The material was peripheral blood, obtained on day 0 of AZD1222 vaccination. The CDR3 DNA reads TGTGCCAGCAGTCTATTGACAGGGGTGCTTCGCACTGAAGCTTTCTTT. Translated, it gives CASSLLTGVLRTEAFF.